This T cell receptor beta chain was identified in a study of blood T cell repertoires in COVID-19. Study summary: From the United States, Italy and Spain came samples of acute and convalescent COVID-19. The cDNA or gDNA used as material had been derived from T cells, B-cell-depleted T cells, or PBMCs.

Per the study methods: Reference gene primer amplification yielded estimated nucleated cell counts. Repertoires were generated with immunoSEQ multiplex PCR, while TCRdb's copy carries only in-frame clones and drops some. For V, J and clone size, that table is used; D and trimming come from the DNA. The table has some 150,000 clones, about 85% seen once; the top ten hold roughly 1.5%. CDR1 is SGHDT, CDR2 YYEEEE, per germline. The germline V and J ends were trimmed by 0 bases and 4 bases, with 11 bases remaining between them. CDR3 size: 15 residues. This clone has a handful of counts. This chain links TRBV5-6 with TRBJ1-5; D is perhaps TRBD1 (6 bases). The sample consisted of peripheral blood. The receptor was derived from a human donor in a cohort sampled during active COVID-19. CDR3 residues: CASSLDGRGNQPQHF. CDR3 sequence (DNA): TGTGCCAGCAGCTTGGACGGCAGGGGAAATCAGCCCCAGCATTTT.